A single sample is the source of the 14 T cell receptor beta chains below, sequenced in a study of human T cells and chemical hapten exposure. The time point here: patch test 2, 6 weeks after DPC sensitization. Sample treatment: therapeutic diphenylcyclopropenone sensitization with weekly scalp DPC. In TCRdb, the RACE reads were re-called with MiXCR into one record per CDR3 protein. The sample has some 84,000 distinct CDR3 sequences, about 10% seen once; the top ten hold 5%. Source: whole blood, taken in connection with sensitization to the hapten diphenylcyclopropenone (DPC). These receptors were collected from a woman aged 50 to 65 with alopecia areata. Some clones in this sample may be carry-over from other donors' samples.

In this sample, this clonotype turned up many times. In DNA form, the CDR3 reads TGTGCCAGCAGAGCCGGGAACCCCGAGGATGGCTACACCTTC. This translates into CASRAGNPEDGYTF. V usage is TRBV2 and J usage is TRBJ1-2; D call uncertain. V dropped 6 bases and J dropped 6 bases, with 17 bases sitting between them. Germline V gives CDR1 SNHLY, CDR2 FYNNEI. The CDR3 runs 14 residues.

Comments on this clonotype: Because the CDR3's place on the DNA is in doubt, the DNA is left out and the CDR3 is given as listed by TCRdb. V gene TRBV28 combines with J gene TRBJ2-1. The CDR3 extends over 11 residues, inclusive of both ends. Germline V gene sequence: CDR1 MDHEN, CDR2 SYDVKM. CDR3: CASSLEREQFF.

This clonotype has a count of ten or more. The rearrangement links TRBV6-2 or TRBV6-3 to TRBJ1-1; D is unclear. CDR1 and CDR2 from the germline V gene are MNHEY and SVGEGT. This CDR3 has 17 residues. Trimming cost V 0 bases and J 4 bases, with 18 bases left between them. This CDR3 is CASSYSRAALAGTEAFF. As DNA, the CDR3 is TGTGCCAGCAGTTACTCTAGGGCAGCTCTAGCAGGCACTGAAGCTTTCTTT.

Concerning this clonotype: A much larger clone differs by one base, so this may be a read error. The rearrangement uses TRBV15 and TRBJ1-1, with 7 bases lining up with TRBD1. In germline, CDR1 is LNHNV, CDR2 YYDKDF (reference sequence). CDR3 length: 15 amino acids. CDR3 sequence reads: CAISRDQGVIPEAFF. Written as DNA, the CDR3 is TGTGCCATCAGCAGAGATCAGGGGGTAATTCCTGAAGCTTTCTTT. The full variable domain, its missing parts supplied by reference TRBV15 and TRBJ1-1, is DAMVIQNPRYQVTQFGKPVTLSCSQTLNHNVMYWYQQKSSQAPKLLFHYYDKDFNNEADTPDNFQSRRPNTSFCFLDIRSPGLGDTAMYLCAISRDQGVIPEAFFGQGTRLTVV.

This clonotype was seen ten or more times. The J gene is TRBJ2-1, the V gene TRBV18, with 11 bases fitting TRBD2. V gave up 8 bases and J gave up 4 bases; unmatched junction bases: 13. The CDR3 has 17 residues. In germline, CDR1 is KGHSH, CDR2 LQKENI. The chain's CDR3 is CASARTSGSSGYNEQFF. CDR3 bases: TGTGCCAGCGCTCGCACTAGCGGGAGTTCCGGATACAATGAGCAGTTCTTC.

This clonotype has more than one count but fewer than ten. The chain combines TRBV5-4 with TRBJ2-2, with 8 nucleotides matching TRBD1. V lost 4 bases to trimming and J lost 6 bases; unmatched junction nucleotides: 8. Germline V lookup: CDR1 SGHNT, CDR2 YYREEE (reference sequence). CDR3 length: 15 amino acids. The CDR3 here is CASSPTGVQAGELFF. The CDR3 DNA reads TGTGCCAGCAGCCCGACAGGGGTCCAGGCCGGGGAGCTGTTTTTT.

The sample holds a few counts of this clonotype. This chain's CDR3 is CASSNRWGTGELFF. CDR3 DNA sequence: TGTGCCAGCTCCAACAGGTGGGGCACCGGGGAGCTGTTTTTT. This sequence joins TRBV27 and TRBJ2-2; D is perhaps TRBD1 (5 bases). There are 14 residues in the CDR3. Germline CDR1 MNHEY, CDR2 SMNVEV (reference sequence). V gave up 8 bases and J gave up 4 bases, with 14 bases separating them.

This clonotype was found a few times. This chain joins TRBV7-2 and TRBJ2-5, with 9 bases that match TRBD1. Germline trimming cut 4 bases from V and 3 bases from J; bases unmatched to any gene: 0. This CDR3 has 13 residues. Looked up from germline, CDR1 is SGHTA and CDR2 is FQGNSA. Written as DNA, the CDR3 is TGTGCCAGCAGCTGGACAGGGGAAGAGACCCAGTACTTC. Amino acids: CASSWTGEETQYF. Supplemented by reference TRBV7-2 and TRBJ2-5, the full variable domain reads GAGVSQSPSNKVTEKGKDVELRCDPISGHTALYWYRQSLGQGLEFLIYFQGNSAPDKSGLPSDRFSAERTGGSVSTLTIQRTQQEDSAVYLCASSWTGEETQYFGPGTRLLVL.

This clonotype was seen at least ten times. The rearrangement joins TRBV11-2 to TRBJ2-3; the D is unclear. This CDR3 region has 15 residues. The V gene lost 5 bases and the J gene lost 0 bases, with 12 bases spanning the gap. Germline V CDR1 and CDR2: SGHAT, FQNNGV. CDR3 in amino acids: CASSRALASTDTQYF. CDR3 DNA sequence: TGTGCCAGCAGCCGTGCCCTGGCAAGCACAGATACGCAGTATTTT. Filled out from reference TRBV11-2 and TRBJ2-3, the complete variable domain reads EAGVAQSPRYKIIEKRQSVAFWCNPISGHATLYWYQQILGQGPKLLIQFQNNGVVDDSQLPKDRFSAERLKGVDSTLKIQPAKLEDSAVYLCASSRALASTDTQYFGPGTRLTVL.

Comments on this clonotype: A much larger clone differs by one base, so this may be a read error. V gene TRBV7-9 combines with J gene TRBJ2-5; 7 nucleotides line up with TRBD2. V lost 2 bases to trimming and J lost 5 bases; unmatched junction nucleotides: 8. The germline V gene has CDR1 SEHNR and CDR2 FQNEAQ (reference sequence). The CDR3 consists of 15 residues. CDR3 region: CASSLILGGPETQYF. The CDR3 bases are TGTGCCAGCAGCTTAATTTTGGGAGGGCCGGAGACCCAGTACTTC. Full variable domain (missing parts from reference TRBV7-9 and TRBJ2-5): DTGVSQNPRHKITKRGQNVTFRCDPISEHNRLYWYRQTLGQGPEFLTYFQNEAQLEKSRLLSDRFSAERPKGSFSTLEIQRTEQGDSAMYLCASSLILGGPETQYFGPGTRLLVL.

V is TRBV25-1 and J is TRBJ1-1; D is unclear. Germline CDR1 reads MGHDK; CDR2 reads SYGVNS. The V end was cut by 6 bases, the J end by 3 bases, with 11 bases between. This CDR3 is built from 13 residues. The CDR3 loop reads CASRFGDYTEAFF. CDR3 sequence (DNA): TGTGCCAGCAGGTTTGGGGATTACACTGAAGCTTTCTTT.

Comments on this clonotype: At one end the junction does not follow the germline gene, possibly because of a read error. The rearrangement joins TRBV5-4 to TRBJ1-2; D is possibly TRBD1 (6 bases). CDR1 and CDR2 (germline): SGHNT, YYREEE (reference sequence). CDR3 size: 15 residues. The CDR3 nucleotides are TGTGCCAGCAGCCCCTCCGGGGGCGGTTTCTATGGCTACTCCTTC. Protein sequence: CASSPSGGGFYGYSF.

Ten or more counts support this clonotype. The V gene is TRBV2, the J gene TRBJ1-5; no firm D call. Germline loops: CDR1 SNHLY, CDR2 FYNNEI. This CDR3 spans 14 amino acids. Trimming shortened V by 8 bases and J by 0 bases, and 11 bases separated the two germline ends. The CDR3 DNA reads TGTGCCAGCTCCTACAGCAATAGCAATCAGCCCCAGCATTTT. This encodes CASSYSNSNQPQHF.

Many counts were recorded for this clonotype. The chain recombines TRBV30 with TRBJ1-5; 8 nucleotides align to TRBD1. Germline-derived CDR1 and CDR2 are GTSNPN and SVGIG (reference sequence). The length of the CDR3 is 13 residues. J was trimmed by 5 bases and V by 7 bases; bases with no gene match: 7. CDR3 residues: CASKGTGDQPQHF. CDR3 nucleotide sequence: TGTGCCTCAAAAGGGACAGGAGATCAGCCCCAGCATTTT.